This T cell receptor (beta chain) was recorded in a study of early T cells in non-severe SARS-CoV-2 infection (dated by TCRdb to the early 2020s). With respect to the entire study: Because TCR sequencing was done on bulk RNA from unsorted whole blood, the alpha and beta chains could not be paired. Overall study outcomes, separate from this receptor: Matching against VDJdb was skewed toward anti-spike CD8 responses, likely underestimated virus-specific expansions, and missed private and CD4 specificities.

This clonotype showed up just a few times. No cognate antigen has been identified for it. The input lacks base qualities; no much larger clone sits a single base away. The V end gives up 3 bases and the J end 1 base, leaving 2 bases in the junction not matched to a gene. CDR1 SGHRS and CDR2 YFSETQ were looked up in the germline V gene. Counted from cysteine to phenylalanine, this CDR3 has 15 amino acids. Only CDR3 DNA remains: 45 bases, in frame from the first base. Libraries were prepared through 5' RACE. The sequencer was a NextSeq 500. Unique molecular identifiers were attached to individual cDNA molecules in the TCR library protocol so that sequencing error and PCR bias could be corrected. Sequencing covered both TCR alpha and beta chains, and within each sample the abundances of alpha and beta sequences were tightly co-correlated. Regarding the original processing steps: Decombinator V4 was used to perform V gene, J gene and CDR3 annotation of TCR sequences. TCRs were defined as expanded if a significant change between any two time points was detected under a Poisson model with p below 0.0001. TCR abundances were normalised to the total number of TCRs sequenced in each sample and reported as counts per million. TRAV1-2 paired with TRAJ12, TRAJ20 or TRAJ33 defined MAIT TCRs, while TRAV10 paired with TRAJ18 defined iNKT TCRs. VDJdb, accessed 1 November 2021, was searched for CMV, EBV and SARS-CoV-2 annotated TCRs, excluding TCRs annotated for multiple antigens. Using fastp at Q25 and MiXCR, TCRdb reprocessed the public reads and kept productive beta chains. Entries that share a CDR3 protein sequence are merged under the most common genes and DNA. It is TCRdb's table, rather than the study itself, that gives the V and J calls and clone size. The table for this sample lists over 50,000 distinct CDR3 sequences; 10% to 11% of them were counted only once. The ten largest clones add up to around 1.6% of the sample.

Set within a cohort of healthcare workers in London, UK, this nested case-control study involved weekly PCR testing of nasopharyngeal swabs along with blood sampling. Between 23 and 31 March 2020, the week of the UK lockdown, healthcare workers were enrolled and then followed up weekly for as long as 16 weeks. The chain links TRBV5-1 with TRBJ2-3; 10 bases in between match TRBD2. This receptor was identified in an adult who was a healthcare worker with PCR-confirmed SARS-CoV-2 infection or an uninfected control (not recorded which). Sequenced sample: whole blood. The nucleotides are TGCGCCAGCAGCTATAGCGGGGGGCGCACAGATACGCAGTATTTT. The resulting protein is CASSYSGGRTDTQYF.